This TCR beta chain was profiled in a study of human T cells and chemical hapten exposure. General study findings and limits: Compared with pre-sensitization or healthy control sets, expanded TCRs clustered more.

About this clonotype itself: Its antigen is unidentified.

The trim removed 8 bases at V and 14 bases at J, leaving 20 bases unmatched. The CDR3 has 15 residues. Per the germline V gene, CDR1 is MNHEY and CDR2 is SVGEGT. Noted time point: patch test 3, about 24 weeks after DPC sensitization. Treatment specified: therapeutic diphenylcyclopropenone sensitization with weekly scalp DPC. The drawing of blood occurred before each patch test was applied. TCRdb reprocessed the RACE reads via MiXCR and lists one record per CDR3 protein. The data contain 82,000 or so distinct CDR3 sequences, approximately 12% of them singletons. The chain is built from TRBV6-2 or TRBV6-3 and TRBJ1-4, with 7 positions matching TRBD1. This TCR came from a woman aged 45-59 years with alopecia areata. Some clones in this sample may be carry-over from other donors' samples. Here the sequenced sample was whole blood, taken in connection with sensitization to the hapten diphenylcyclopropenone (DPC). The CDR3 sequence is CASGRVRTGRHDLFF. The CDR3, as DNA: TGTGCCAGCGGCCGAGTGAGGACAGGAAGACACGACCTGTTTTTT.